These 16 T cell receptor beta chains came from one sample sequenced in a study of blood T cell repertoires in COVID-19. Some clones are missing from TCRdb's copy, which holds only in-frame ones; the method was immunoSEQ multiplex PCR. The table records some 170,000 clones, approximately 95% of them present only once. The sample was peripheral blood. These TCRs come from a woman in her sixties with COVID-19, enrolled during active disease.

This chain joins TRBV11-1 and TRBJ2-7; D may be TRBD1 (7 bases). The germline V gene encodes CDR1 SGHAT and CDR2 FQDESV (reference sequence). Trimming left V 3 bases short and J 1 base short, with 10 bases between. CDR3 length equals 14 residues. For the CDR3, the DNA is TGTGCCAGCAGCTTCCAGGGGGGATCCTACGAGCAGTACTTC. Its protein is CASSFQGGSYEQYF. Together with reference TRBV11-1 and TRBJ2-7, the CDR3 gives the full variable domain: EAEVAQSPRYKITEKSQAVAFWCDPISGHATLYWYRQILGQGPELLVQFQDESVVDDSQLPKDRFSAERLKGVDSTLKIQPAELGDSAMYLCASSFQGGSYEQYFGPGTRLTVT.

The gene calls are TRBV12-3 or TRBV12-4 and TRBJ1-5; D gene uncertain. Between the trimmed V and J ends, which lost 5 bases and 0 bases, there was a span of 5 bases. The CDR3 contains 13 residues. DNA of the CDR3: TGTGCCAGCAGTGACACTAGCAATCAGCCCCAGCATTTT. It encodes CASSDTSNQPQHF.

This chain uses TRBV5-1 with TRBJ2-7; 14 nucleotides agree with TRBD2. This CDR3 comprises 15 residues. V lost 3 bases and J lost 6; bases outside the gene matches: 5. Germline CDR1 SGHRS, CDR2 YFSETQ. CDR3 amino acids: CASSWTSGGPSEQYF. CDR3 DNA: TGCGCCAGCAGCTGGACTAGCGGGGGGCCCTCCGAGCAGTACTTC.

The V call is TRBV2, the J call TRBJ2-7, with 10 bases fitting TRBD1. The CDR3 extends over 18 amino acids. Germline V CDR1 and CDR2: SNHLY, FYNNEI. V gave up 6 bases and J gave up 1 base; unmatched junction bases: 15. The CDR3 sequence is CASSKDGLRQGASYEQYF. The DNA of the CDR3 is TGTGCCAGCAGCAAAGACGGTCTAAGACAGGGGGCATCCTACGAGCAGTACTTC.

The genes are TRBV5-1 and TRBJ2-1; 9 nucleotides match TRBD1. CDR1 and CDR2 (germline): SGHRS, YFSETQ. This CDR3 is built from 15 residues. Trimming removed 2 bases from V and 9 bases from J; junction bases left unmatched: 9. Here the CDR3 DNA reads TGCGCCAGCAGCTTTAGACAGGGGGTATTGGGTGAGCAGTTCTTC. It translates to CASSFRQGVLGEQFF.

The rearrangement joins TRBV7-9 to TRBJ2-2; a weak D match, TRBD2 (6 bases). Per germline, CDR1 SEHNR and CDR2 FQNEAQ (reference sequence). This CDR3 spans 17 amino acids. Trimming took 2 bases from V and 5 from J, leaving 18 bases between them. The CDR3 spells CASSLRRAGRSTGELFF. CDR3 bases: TGTGCCAGCAGCTTAAGGAGGGCGGGTAGAAGTACCGGGGAGCTGTTTTTT. Full variable domain (remainder filled in from reference TRBV7-9 and TRBJ2-2): DTGVSQNPRHKITKRGQNVTFRCDPISEHNRLYWYRQTLGQGPEFLTYFQNEAQLEKSRLLSDRFSAERPKGSFSTLEIQRTEQGDSAMYLCASSLRRAGRSTGELFFGEGSRLTVL.

In its sample, this clone was seen once. The chain joins TRBV5-1 to TRBJ2-1; possible D gene TRBD1, 5 bases. The CDR3 runs 13 residues. CDR1 is SGHRS, CDR2 YFSETQ, per germline. Trimming removed 2 bases at V and 9 bases at J, with 12 bases between. CDR3 sequence reads: CASSLDPQGEQFF. The CDR3 DNA reads as TGCGCCAGCAGCTTAGACCCCCAGGGTGAGCAGTTCTTC. The variable domain in full, with the rest retrieved from reference TRBV5-1 and TRBJ2-1, is KAGVTQTPRYLIKTRGQQVTLSCSPISGHRSVSWYQQTPGQGLQFLFEYFSETQRNKGNFPGRFSGRQFSNSRSEMNVSTLELGDSALYLCASSLDPQGEQFFGPGTRLTVL.

The V and J genes are TRBV19 and TRBJ2-5; D is unclear. Germline CDR1 is LNHDA and CDR2 is SQIVND (reference sequence). Trimming removed 2 bases from V and 1 base from J, with 8 bases in between. This CDR3 has 14 residues. CDR3 sequence (DNA): TGTGCCAGTAGTATACGAACGAGCCAAGAGACCCAGTACTTC. Its translation is CASSIRTSQETQYF.

Only a few counts were recorded for this clone. The rearrangement joins TRBV3-1 (or the pseudogene TRBV3-2) to TRBJ2-5, with 7 nucleotides matching TRBD1. Germline CDR1 reads LGHDT; CDR2 reads YNNKEL (reference sequence). The length of the CDR3 is 15 residues. V shed 4 bases, J shed 3 bases, and the junction held 8 bases outside the gene matches. Here the CDR3 DNA reads TGTGCCAGCAGCCGCTACGGGACAGAAAAAGAGACCCAGTACTTC. This sequence encodes CASSRYGTEKETQYF.

The gene calls are TRBV19 and TRBJ2-2, with a possible D match to TRBD2 (5 bases). Trimming pared 4 bases from V and 4 bases from J, leaving 16 bases between. The CDR3 loop spans 16 amino acids. Germline V gives CDR1 LNHDA, CDR2 SQIVND (reference sequence). This chain's CDR3 is CASSRRPRTATGELFF. The CDR3 DNA reads TGTGCCAGTAGTAGGAGGCCTAGGACGGCCACCGGGGAGCTGTTTTTT.

The genes are TRBV6-5 and TRBJ1-1; D unclear. Germline CDR1 MNHEY, CDR2 SVGAGI. The CDR3 is 14 amino acids. V was clipped by 1 base and J by 4 bases, with 10 bases between them. The CDR3 nucleotides read TGTGCCAGCAGTTACTTGGGCGAGGGCACTGAAGCTTTCTTT. Protein: CASSYLGEGTEAFF.

The V and J genes are TRBV11-2 and TRBJ1-2, with 8 positions matching TRBD1. The CDR3 consists of 13 residues. Germline V gene lookup returns CDR1 SGHAT and CDR2 FQNNGV. Trimming removed 5 bases from V and 8 bases from J; junction bases left unmatched: 7. The CDR3 coding sequence is TGTGCCAGCAGCCCCCGACAGGGGAACGGCTACACCTTC. As protein: CASSPRQGNGYTF.

The chain joins TRBV27 to TRBJ2-1; tentatively, D is TRBD2 (6 bases). V shed 5 bases and J shed 1 base, with 15 bases lying between them. The germline V gene encodes CDR1 MNHEY and CDR2 SMNVEV (reference sequence). This CDR3 is 16 amino acids long. In DNA form, the CDR3 reads TGTGCCAGCAGTCCGGAGGGACGGGCGTCCTACAATGAGCAGTTCTTC. The encoded protein is CASSPEGRASYNEQFF.

This chain uses TRBV4-2 with TRBJ1-4; possible D gene TRBD1, 6 bases. The V end lost 3 bases, the J end lost 0 bases, and 14 bases lay between the germline ends. This CDR3 contains 17 residues. Germline V gives CDR1 LGHNA, CDR2 YNFKEQ. In nucleotides, the CDR3 is TGTGCCAGCAGCCACAGGGGAATAACCACAACTAATGAAAAACTGTTTTTT. Its protein product is CASSHRGITTTNEKLFF.

The genes are TRBV6-6 and TRBJ1-2, with D possibly TRBD1 on 6 matching bases. The CDR3 spans 13 residues. The V end lost 6 bases, the J end lost 6 bases, and 14 bases lay between the germline ends. The germline gives CDR1 MNHNY, CDR2 SVGAGI (reference sequence). CDR3 nucleotide sequence: TGTGCCAGCAGGACACAGGGCATTGATGGCTACACCTTC. It translates to CASRTQGIDGYTF.

The rearrangement uses TRBV19 and TRBJ1-1; no clear D. The ends were cut back, 9 bases at V and 4 bases at J, with 15 bases in the middle. Germline V gene data show CDR1 as LNHDA and CDR2 as SQIVND (reference sequence). The CDR3 is made up of 13 amino acids. The CDR3 nucleotides read TGTGCCAGCGTTGGGTGGGGAGGCACTGAAGCTTTCTTT. Residues: CASVGWGGTEAFF.